This TCR beta chain was captured by sequencing in a study of PD-L1 blockade in urothelial cancer. The V gene's germline CDR1 is SGHRS and CDR2 YFSETQ. The CDR3 spans 14 residues. V lost 6 bases, J lost 2 bases, and 5 bases stayed unmatched. The time point denotes: peripheral blood 6 weeks after treatment start. The protocol was immunoSEQ multiplex PCR, while the TCRdb copy is restricted to in-frame clones and leaves out a portion. The table lists over 70,000 clones, approximately 82% of them singletons. The sequence was collected from a man between 65 and 85 years old with urothelial cancer. This chain connects TRBV5-1 to TRBJ1-2, with TRBD1 identical over 9 bases. Material: PBMCs, obtained around atezolizumab (anti-PD-L1) treatment. The CDR3 sequence is CASKDRGKNYGYTF. In DNA form, the CDR3 reads TGCGCCAGCAAGGACAGGGGAAAAAACTATGGCTACACCTTC.